The T cell receptor (beta chain) under discussion was sequenced for a study of chemoradiotherapy in HPV16-positive cancers. Study overall: Candidate HPV-specific clones and shared TCR motifs came from a couple of HPV16-positive patients. Overall study results and limits: HPV-responsive T-cell expansion during chemoradiotherapy was linked to improved recurrence-free survival in HPV16-positive patients.

Samples were taken several times over chemoradiotherapy. The germline CDR1 and CDR2 sequences are GTSNPN and SVGIG (reference sequence). The length of the CDR3 is 20 residues. With V trimmed by 0 bases and J by 4 bases, 17 bases remained unmatched. The table came from immunoSEQ multiplex PCR; TCRdb's copy has only in-frame clones and leaves some out. This repertoire shows under 7,500 clones, 79% found once; its top ten account for 6.3%. As for this clone: No antigen is known for it.

This TCR was recovered from a human donor with HPV-associated anogenital cancer. The chain uses TRBV30 and TRBJ2-1; 11 bases are a match to TRBD2. The material was tumor tissue, obtained from a patient who underwent chemoradiotherapy. CDR3 residues: CAWSVQGRLAGGPFYNEQFF. Here the CDR3 DNA reads TGTGCCTGGAGTGTACAAGGCCGGCTAGCGGGGGGACCATTTTACAATGAGCAGTTCTTC.